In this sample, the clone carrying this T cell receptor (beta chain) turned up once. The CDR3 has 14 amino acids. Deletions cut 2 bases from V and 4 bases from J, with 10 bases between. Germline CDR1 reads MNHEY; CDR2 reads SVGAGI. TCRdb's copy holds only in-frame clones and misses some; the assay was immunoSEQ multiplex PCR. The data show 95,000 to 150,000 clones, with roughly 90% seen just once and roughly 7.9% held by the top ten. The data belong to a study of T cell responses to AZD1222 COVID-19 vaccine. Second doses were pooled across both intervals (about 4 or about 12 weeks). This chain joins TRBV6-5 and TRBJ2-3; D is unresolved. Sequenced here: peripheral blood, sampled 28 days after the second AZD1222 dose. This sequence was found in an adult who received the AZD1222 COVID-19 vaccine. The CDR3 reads CASSYNGPSDTQYF. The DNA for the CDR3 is TGTGCCAGCAGTTACAATGGGCCTTCAGATACGCAGTATTTT.